This TCR beta chain appears in the sequencing data of a study of response to subunit inactivated influenza vaccine. TCRdb re-called the RT-PCR reads through MiXCR, storing one row per CDR3 protein. The sample contains a few hundred thousand distinct CDR3 sequences, around 15% of which appear only once. The clonotype was recovered from a man aged 45 to 65 who received an inactivated influenza vaccine. The sample was PBMCs from blood, taken about 12 days after vaccination.

The CDR3 DNA sequence: TGTGCCAGCAGTGGACGCCGAAGCTCCTACAATGAGCAGTTCTTC. Translating gives CASSGRRSSYNEQFF. The chain is built from TRBV12-3 or TRBV12-4 and TRBJ2-1; D uncertain. Trimming stripped 5 bases from V and 0 bases from J, with 11 bases between. The CDR3 is 15 residues long.